This T cell receptor beta chain was profiled in a study of T-cell reconstitution after alpha-beta-depleted transplantation in children. Study results and limitations: Newly generated T cells supplied most T-cell counts and diversity one year post-transplant. Certain patients had high TCRbeta diversity at day 60, and it came from recipient T cells and thymic progenitors that survived. After transplant, at about two months, alpha-beta T cells were reportedly derived from several hundred expanded graft clones.

The CDR3 loop spans 16 amino acids. Germline CDR1 LGHDT, CDR2 YNNKEL (reference sequence). V lost 1 base, J lost 6 bases, and 16 bases lay in between. Remarks on this clonotype: Antigen unknown.

Molecular barcoding with unique molecular identifiers was used for the TCRbeta library. TCRdb processed the PCR reads anew with MiXCR; each CDR3 protein has one entry. This sample has around 670,000 distinct CDR3 sequences, with about an eighth found just once. Sequences were derived from PBMCs, sampled before TCRalphabeta/CD19-depleted stem cell transplant. The rearrangement joins TRBV3-1 to TRBJ2-1; a weak D match, TRBD2 (5 bases). The sequence was collected from a girl aged 2 to 10 with congenital amegakaryocytic thrombocytopenia, due to receive a stem cell transplant. DNA of the CDR3: TGTGCCAGCAGCCAAGGGGCAACTGCCGCGGGCAATGAGCAGTTCTTC. It translates to CASSQGATAAGNEQFF.